This T cell receptor beta chain derives from a study of shared clonotypes between healthy human individuals. Only CD45RO-negative cells positively selected for CCR7 counted as naive CD8 cells, so terminally differentiated effector memory CD45RA+ cells were excluded. Per the germline V gene, CDR1 is MNHEY and CDR2 is SMNVEV (reference sequence). The CDR3 contains 15 residues. As concerns this clone: A read error may produce the germline difference seen at one junction end.

Sequenced by immunoSEQ multiplex PCR; TCRdb stores in-frame clones only, minus some. The sample lists fewer than 1 million clones; about 96% were seen once. The sequencing sample was made of naive CD8+ T cells sorted from blood. The receptor was derived from a man aged 25-40 years in good health. J is TRBJ2-5 and V is TRBV27; D possibly uses TRBD1 or TRBD2 (6 bases each). CDR3 protein: CVSSSGEDSQETQYF. CDR3 DNA sequence: TGTGTCAGCAGTTCAGGGGAGGACAGCCAAGAGACCCAGTACTTC.